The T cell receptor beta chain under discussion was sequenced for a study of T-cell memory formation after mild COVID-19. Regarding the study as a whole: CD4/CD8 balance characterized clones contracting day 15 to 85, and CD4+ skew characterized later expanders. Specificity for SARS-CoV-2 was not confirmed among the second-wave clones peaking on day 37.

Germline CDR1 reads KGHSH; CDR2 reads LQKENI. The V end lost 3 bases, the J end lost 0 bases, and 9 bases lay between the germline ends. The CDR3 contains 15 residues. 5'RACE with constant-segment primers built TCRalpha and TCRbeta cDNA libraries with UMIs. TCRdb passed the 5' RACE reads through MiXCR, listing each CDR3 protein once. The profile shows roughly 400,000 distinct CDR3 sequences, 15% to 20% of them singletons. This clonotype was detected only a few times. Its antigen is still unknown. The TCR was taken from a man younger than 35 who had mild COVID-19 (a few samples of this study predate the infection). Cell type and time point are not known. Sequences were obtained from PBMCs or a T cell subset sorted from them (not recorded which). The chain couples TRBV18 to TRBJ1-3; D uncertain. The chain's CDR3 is CASSPVSGSGNTIYF. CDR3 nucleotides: TGTGCCAGCTCACCGGTCAGCGGCTCTGGAAACACCATATATTTT.